Listed below are T cell receptor beta chains from one sample, sequenced in a study of patients and donors after allogeneic stem cell transplantation. TCRdb redid the calling of the RT-PCR reads with MiXCR, one entry per CDR3 protein. The table shows about a million distinct CDR3 sequences, with around 17% occurring only once. Sequenced: blood, either unsorted or a sorted T cell fraction (not recorded which). These receptors were collected from a human donor who was either an allogeneic HSCT recipient or a stem cell or donor lymphocyte infusion donor (not recorded which). It is not recorded whose cells these are; they may come from a transplant donor. Each CDR3 is given with its conserved first and last residue. A D gene is named only where the DNA matches it firmly. Rows may omit the clone size; those that give it use once, few, many or a size class.

d_call	clone_size	v_call	j_call	cdr3_nt	cdr3_aa
.	few	TRBV12-3/TRBV12-4	TRBJ2-4	TGTGCCAGCAGACAAAGCGGTACCAAAAACATTCAGTACTTC	CASRQSGTKNIQYF
TRBD2	.	TRBV7-9	TRBJ2-7	TGTGCCAGCAGCCTGCTGACTAGCGAGGGGTCGCGGGAGCAGTACTTC	CASSLLTSEGSREQYF
.	.	TRBV12-3/TRBV12-4	TRBJ2-3	TGTGCCAGCAGTTGGGCACCCTCAGGGGGCACAGATACGCAGTATTTT	CASSWAPSGGTDTQYF
TRBD2	few	TRBV7-2	TRBJ2-1	TGTGCCAGCAGCATAGCAGCCCTAGCGGGGACAGAGGAGCAGTTCTTC	CASSIAALAGTEEQFF
.	few	TRBV9	TRBJ1-3	TGTGCCAGCAGCGTAAATGGGGCTGGAAACACCATATATTTT	CASSVNGAGNTIYF
.	.	TRBV5-1	TRBJ2-5	TGCGCCAGCAGCTTGTCGGCAGGGGAGACCCAGTACTTC	CASSLSAGETQYF
TRBD2	.	TRBV11-1	TRBJ2-1	TGTGCCAGCAGCTTAGGCAGACAGGGACTAGCGGGAGATCGGGAGCAGTTCTTC	CASSLGRQGLAGDREQFF
TRBD1	few	TRBV10-3	TRBJ1-1	TGTGCCATCAGTGTCCAAAAACAGGGGGCTCGAAACACTGAAGCTTTCTTT	CAISVQKQGARNTEAFF
.	many	TRBV6-5	TRBJ1-1	TGTGCCTCTACAGGGAGCACTGAAGCTTTCTTT	CASTGSTEAFF
.	.	TRBV12-3/TRBV12-4	TRBJ2-2	TGTGCCAGCAGCCAGCTAGCGAACCCGAACACCGGGGAGCTGTTTTTT	CASSQLANPNTGELFF
TRBD1	many	TRBV12-3/TRBV12-4	TRBJ2-3	TGTGCCAGCAGTCTACGACAGGGTAGGGCAGATACGCAGTATTTT	CASSLRQGRADTQYF
TRBD1	.	TRBV12-3/TRBV12-4	TRBJ2-3	TGTGCCAGCAGTTTAGCGGTAGGGGGCCCAACTCTTGATACGCAGTATTTT	CASSLAVGGPTLDTQYF
.	.	TRBV20-1	TRBJ2-2	TGCAGTGCTAGAGCCAGGGGAGACACCGGGGAGCTGTTTTTT	CSARARGDTGELFF
TRBD1	many	TRBV12-3/TRBV12-4	TRBJ2-7	TGTGCCAGCAGCTCCCCAGGGGGCCTTGCGTCCTACGAGCAGTACTTC	CASSSPGGLASYEQYF
.	few	TRBV6-2/TRBV6-3	TRBJ2-7	TGTGCCAGCAGTTATGGGGTGACGGGGTCGTACGAGCAGTACTTC	CASSYGVTGSYEQYF
.	few	TRBV3-1	TRBJ2-7	TGTGCCAGCAGCCAAGGCCCCGACCCCACCTACGAGCAGTACTTC	CASSQGPDPTYEQYF
.	many	TRBV12-3/TRBV12-4	TRBJ2-2	TGTGCCAGCAAAGGGCGGTTGACCGGGGAGCTGTTTTTT	CASKGRLTGELFF
TRBD2	few	TRBV11-2	TRBJ2-5	TGTGCCAGCAGCTTAACGGCTAGCGGGGGTAACAGACAAGAGACCCAGTACTTC	CASSLTASGGNRQETQYF
TRBD1	.	TRBV12-3/TRBV12-4	TRBJ2-5	TGTGCCAGCAGTCGTGACGACAGGGAAGGAGAGACCCAGTACTTC	CASSRDDREGETQYF
TRBD1	few	TRBV7-2	TRBJ2-5	TGTGCCAGCAGCGGCCGGGACAGGGGGCAAGAGACCCAGTACTTC	CASSGRDRGQETQYF
TRBD2	few	TRBV6-5	TRBJ2-7	TGTGCCAGCAGTTCGTTTCCCGGGACTAGCGGATACGAGCAGTACTTC	CASSSFPGTSGYEQYF
.	many	TRBV4-3	TRBJ2-7	TGCGCCAGCAGCCAAGAACGGTCCAGACCCTACGAGCAGTACTTC	CASSQERSRPYEQYF
.	few	TRBV12-3/TRBV12-4	TRBJ1-1	TGTGCCAGCAGCCGAAGATTTAACACTGAAGCTTTCTTT	CASSRRFNTEAFF
TRBD1	few	TRBV7-9	TRBJ2-3	TGTGCCAGCAGCCGGGGACAGTACACAGATACGCAGTATTTT	CASSRGQYTDTQYF
.	few	TRBV15	TRBJ1-6	TGTGCCACCAGCACCCTAGGGCCTCCGAATTCACCCCTCCACTTT	CATSTLGPPNSPLHF
.	few	TRBV20-1	TRBJ2-3	TGCAGTGCTAGAGTGGGGCGGTCCACAGATACGCAGTATTTT	CSARVGRSTDTQYF
TRBD2	few	TRBV20-1	TRBJ2-3	TGCAGTGCTAGTTTTCTTTCTAGCGGGGGCACAGATACGCAGTATTTT	CSASFLSSGGTDTQYF
.	.	TRBV25-1	TRBJ1-6	TGTGCCAGCAGTGACCTGCAGGGAGCAAATTCACCCCTCCACTTT	CASSDLQGANSPLHF
.	.	TRBV25-1	TRBJ2-6	TGTGCCAGCAGTGGGACTGGGGCCAACGTCCTGACTTTC	CASSGTGANVLTF
.	few	TRBV5-4	TRBJ2-6	TGTGCCAGCAGCTTATCAGGGGCCCGCTCTGGGGCCAACGTCCTGACTTTC	CASSLSGARSGANVLTF
TRBD2	few	TRBV6-5	TRBJ2-1	TGTGCCAGCAGTTACTCTCCGGGGGGGCCAAGTGTTGAGCAGTTCTTC	CASSYSPGGPSVEQFF
.	.	TRBV9	TRBJ1-3	TGTGCCAGCAGCTCTTCCGGGACGGGAGGAAACACCATATATTTT	CASSSSGTGGNTIYF
.	few	TRBV6-1	TRBJ1-6	TGTGCCAGCACCAACGGGGGGAGTGGCTCACCCCTCCACTTT	CASTNGGSGSPLHF
TRBD2	few	TRBV5-1	TRBJ2-1	TGCGCCAGCTTATTGACTAGCGGGAGAAATGAGCAGTTCTTC	CASLLTSGRNEQFF
.	few	TRBV12-3/TRBV12-4	TRBJ2-7	TGTGCCAGCGCGAACCCAGCAGACTCCTACGAGCAGTACTTC	CASANPADSYEQYF
.	.	TRBV6-1	TRBJ1-5	TGTGCCAGCAACCCTCGGGGGAATAGCAATCAGCCCCAGCATTTT	CASNPRGNSNQPQHF
.	.	TRBV9	TRBJ1-2	TGTGCCAGCAGCGCCTCGGGCATGGGGGGCTACACCTTC	CASSASGMGGYTF
.	.	TRBV27	TRBJ2-7	TGTGCCAGCAGTTTATATGGGGGCAGGGTAATTGAAAACGAGCAGTACTTC	CASSLYGGRVIENEQYF
TRBD2	few	TRBV27	TRBJ2-7	TGTGCCAGCAGTATACATCGGCTAGCGGGAGCAGGGGAGCAGTACTTC	CASSIHRLAGAGEQYF
TRBD1	few	TRBV5-1	TRBJ2-7	TGCGCCAGCAGCATGTCCGGGACAGGGATTTACGAGCAGTACTTC	CASSMSGTGIYEQYF
.	few	TRBV10-3	TRBJ1-3	TGTGCCATCCAGTCCGGCTCTGGAAACACCATATATTTT	CAIQSGSGNTIYF
TRBD1	.	TRBV2	TRBJ1-5	TGTGCCAGCAGGGGGACAGGGGTTTTAAGCAATCAGCCCCAGCATTTT	CASRGTGVLSNQPQHF
TRBD2	.	TRBV7-3	TRBJ2-2	TGTGCCAGCAGCCCGAGCGGGAGATCTATCGGGGAGCTGTTTTTT	CASSPSGRSIGELFF
.	many	TRBV2	TRBJ1-1	TGTGCCAGCACCCTGACAACCGGATACACTGAAGCTTTCTTT	CASTLTTGYTEAFF
.	few	TRBV4-2	TRBJ1-6	TGTGCCAGCAGCCAAGATTCTTCACCCCTCCACTTT	CASSQDSSPLHF
.	.	TRBV29-1	TRBJ2-5	TGCAGCGCCGGACAGACTGTGACTAGCGAGACCCAGTACTTC	CSAGQTVTSETQYF
TRBD2	few	TRBV4-1	TRBJ2-1	TGCGCCAGCAGCCAACTGACTAGCGGGAGGAGAGGCCCCTACAATGAGCAGTTCTTC	CASSQLTSGRRGPYNEQFF
.	.	TRBV6-5	TRBJ2-7	TGTGCCAGCAGTTACGAACCTCAGCCCTACGAGCAGTACTTC	CASSYEPQPYEQYF
TRBD1	.	TRBV5-6	TRBJ1-5	TGTGCCAGCAGCTTGGGAACGGGACAGAGCAATCAGCCCCAGCATTTT	CASSLGTGQSNQPQHF
.	few	TRBV4-1	TRBJ2-2	TGCGCCAGCAGCCAAGCCCTAAACACCGGGGAGCTGTTTTTT	CASSQALNTGELFF
TRBD1	few	TRBV19	TRBJ1-2	TGTGCCAGTAGTATAGCCGAACCTAGACAGGGGAGCTATGGCTACACCTTC	CASSIAEPRQGSYGYTF
.	few	TRBV9	TRBJ1-4	TGTGCCAGCAGCGTGGAGAGGGAGGATGAAAAACTGTTTTTT	CASSVEREDEKLFF
TRBD1	few	TRBV29-1	TRBJ1-1	TGCAGCGTGGGGGGCGAGGGGGCGCGGAACACTGAAGCTTTCTTT	CSVGGEGARNTEAFF
TRBD1	.	TRBV30	TRBJ1-2	TGTGCCTGTCCCGGGACAGGGGGTTCTAACTATGGCTACACCTTC	CACPGTGGSNYGYTF
.	many	TRBV2	TRBJ2-7	TGTGCCAGCAGGCTGACAGGCCCGACCTACGAGCAGTACTTC	CASRLTGPTYEQYF
.	.	TRBV7-3	TRBJ2-2	TGTGCCAGCAGCCCCCGGAGTGCCGGGGAGCTGTTTTTT	CASSPRSAGELFF
.	.	TRBV6-2/TRBV6-3	TRBJ2-1	TGTGCCAGCAGTTACGGGTTCCCCTTTCGTGAGCAGTTCTTC	CASSYGFPFREQFF